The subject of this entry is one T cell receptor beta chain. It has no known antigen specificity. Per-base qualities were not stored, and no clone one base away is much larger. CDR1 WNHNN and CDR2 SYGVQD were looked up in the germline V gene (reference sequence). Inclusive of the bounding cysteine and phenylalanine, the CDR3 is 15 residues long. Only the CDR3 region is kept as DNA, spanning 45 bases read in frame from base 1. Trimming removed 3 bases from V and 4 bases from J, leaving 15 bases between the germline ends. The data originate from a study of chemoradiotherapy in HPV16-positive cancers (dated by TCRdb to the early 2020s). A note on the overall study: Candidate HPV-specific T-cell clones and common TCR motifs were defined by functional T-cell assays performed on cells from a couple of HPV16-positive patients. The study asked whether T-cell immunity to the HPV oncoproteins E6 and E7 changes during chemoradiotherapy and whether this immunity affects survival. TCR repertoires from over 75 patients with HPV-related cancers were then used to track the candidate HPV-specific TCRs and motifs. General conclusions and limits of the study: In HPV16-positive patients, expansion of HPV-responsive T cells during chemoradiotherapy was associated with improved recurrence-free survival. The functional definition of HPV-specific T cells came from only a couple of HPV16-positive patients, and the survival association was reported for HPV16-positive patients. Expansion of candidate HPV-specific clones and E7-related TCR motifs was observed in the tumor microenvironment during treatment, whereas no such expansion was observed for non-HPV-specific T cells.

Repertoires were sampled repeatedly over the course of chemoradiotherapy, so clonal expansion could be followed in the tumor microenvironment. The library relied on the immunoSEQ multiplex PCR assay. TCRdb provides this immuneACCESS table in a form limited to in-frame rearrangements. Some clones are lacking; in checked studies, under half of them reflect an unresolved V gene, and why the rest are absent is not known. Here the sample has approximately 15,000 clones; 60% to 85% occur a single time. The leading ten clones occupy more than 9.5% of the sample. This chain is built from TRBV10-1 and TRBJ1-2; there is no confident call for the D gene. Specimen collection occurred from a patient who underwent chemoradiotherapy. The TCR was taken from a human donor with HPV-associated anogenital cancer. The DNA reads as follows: TGCGCCAGCAGTGATCGAGTAAGGTTCCGCTATGGCTACACCTTC. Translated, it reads CASSDRVRFRYGYTF.